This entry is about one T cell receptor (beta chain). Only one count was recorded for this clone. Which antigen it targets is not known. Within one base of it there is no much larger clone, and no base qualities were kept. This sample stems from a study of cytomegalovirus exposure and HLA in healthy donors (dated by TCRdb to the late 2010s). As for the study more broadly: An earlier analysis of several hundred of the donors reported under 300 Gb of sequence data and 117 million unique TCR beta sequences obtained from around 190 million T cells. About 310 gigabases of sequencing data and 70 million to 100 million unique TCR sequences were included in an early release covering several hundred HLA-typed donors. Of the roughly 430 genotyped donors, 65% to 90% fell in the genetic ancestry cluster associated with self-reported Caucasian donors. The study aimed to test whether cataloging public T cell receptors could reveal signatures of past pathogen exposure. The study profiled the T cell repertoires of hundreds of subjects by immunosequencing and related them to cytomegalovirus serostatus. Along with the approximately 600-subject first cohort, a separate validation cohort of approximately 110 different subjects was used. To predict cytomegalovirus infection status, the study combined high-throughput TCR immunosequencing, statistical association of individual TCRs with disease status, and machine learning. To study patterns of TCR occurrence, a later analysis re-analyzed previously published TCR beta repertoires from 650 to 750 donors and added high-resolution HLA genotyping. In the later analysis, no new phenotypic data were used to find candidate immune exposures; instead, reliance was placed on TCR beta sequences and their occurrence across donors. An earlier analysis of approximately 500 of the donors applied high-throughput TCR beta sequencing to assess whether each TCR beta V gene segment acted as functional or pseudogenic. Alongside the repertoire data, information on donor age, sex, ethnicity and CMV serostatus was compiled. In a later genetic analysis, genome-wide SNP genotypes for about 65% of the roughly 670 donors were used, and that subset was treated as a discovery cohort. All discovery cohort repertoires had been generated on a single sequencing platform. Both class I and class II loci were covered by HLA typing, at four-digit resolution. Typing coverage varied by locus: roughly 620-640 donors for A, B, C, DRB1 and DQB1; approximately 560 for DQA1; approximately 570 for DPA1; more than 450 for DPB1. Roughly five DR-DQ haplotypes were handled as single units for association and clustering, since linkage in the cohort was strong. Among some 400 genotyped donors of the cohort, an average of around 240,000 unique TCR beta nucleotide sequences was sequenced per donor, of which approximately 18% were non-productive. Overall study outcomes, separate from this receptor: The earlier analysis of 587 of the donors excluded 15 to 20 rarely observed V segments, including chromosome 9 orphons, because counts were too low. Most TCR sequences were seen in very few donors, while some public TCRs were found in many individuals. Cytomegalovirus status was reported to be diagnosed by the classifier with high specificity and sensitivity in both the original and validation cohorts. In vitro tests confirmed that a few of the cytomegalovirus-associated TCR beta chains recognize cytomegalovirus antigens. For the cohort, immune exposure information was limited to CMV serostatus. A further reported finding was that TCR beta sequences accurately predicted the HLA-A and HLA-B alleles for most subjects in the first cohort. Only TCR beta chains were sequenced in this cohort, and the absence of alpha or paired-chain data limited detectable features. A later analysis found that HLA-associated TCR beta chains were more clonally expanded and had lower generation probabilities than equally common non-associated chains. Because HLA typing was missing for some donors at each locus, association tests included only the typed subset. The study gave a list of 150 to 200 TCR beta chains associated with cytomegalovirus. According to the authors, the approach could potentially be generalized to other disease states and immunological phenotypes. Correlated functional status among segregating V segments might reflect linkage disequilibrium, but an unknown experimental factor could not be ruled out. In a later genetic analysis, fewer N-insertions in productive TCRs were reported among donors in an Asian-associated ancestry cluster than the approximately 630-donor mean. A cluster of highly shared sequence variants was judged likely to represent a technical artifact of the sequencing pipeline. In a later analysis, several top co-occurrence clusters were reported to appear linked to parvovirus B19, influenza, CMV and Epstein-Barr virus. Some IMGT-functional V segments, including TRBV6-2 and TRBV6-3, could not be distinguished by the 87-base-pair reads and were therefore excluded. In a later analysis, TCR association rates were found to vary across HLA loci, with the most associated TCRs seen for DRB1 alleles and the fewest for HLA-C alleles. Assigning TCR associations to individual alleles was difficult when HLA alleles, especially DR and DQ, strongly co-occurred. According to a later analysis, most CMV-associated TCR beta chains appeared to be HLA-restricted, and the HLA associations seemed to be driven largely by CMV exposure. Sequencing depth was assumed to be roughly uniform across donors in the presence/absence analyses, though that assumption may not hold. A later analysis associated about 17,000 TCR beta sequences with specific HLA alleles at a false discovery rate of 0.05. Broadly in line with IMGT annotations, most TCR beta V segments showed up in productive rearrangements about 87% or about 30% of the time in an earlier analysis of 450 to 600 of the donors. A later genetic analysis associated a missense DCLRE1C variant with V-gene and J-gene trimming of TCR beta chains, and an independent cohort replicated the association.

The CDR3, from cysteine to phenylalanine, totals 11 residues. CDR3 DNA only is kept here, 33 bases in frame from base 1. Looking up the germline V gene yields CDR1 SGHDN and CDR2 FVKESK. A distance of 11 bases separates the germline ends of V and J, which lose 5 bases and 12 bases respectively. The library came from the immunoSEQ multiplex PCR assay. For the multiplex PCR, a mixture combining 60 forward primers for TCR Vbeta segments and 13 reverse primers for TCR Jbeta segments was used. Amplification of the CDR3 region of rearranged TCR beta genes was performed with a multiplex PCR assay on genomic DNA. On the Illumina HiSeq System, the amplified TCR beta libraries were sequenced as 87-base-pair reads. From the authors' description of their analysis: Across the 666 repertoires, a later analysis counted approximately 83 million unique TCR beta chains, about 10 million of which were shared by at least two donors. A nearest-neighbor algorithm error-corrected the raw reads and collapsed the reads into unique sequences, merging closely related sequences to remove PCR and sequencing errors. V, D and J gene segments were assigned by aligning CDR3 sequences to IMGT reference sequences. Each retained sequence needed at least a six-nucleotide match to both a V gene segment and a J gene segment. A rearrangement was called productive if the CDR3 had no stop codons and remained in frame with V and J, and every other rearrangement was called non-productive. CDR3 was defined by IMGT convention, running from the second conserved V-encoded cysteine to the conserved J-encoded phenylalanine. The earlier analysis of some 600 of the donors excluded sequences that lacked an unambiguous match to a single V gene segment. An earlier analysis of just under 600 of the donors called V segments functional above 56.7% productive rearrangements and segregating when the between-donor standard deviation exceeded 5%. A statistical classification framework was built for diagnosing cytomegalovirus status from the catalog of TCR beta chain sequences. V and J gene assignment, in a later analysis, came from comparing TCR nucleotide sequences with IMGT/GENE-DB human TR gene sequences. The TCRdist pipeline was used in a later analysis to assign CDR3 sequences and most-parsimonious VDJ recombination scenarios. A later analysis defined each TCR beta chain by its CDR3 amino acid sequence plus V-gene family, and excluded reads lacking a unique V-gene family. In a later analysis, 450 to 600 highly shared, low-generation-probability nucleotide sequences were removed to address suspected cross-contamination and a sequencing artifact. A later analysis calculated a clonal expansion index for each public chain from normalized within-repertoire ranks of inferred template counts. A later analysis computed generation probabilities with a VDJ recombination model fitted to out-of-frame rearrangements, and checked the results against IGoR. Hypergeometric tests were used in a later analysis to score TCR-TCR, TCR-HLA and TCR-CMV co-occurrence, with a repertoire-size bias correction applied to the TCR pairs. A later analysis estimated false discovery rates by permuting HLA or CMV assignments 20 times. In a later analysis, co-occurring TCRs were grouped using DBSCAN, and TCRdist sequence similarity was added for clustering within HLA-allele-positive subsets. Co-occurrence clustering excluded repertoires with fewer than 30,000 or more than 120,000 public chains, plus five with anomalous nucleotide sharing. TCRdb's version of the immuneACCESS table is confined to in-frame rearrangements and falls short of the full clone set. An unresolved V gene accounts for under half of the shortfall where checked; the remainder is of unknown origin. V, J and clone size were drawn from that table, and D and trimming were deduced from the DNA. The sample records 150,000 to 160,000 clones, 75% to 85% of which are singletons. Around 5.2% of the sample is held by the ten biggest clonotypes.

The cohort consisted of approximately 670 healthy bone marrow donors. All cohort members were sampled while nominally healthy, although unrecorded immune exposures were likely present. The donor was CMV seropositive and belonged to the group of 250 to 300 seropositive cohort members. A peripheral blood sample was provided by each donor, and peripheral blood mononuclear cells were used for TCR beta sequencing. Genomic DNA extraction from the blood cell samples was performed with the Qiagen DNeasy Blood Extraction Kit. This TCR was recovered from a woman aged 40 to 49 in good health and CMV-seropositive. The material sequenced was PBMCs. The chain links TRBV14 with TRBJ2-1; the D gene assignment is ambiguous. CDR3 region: CASSSRSGQFF. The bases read TGTGCCAGCAGCTCCCGGTCCGGGCAGTTCTTC.